This T cell receptor (beta chain) was captured by sequencing in a study of control samples from healthy donors and cancer patients. Assay used: immunoSEQ multiplex PCR; TCRdb lists only in-frame clones, some missing. The sample consists of some 140,000 clones, about 85% of them appearing once. CDR1 and CDR2 (germline): SGHAT, FQNNGV. V lost 7 bases and J 4 bases, leaving 20 bases between the germline ends. The CDR3 length is 15 residues. This receptor was taken from a woman in her thirties in good health. This sequence joins TRBV11-2 and TRBJ2-7; D is possibly TRBD2 (6 bases). Sequenced material: blood. In nucleotides, the CDR3 is TGTGCCAGCACCCAATCCGGGAGTAACATTTACGAGCAGTACTTC. Translating gives CASTQSGSNIYEQYF.